The rows below give T cell receptor beta chains drawn from one sample of a study of graft-versus-host responses after intestinal transplantation. The method was immunoSEQ multiplex PCR; TCRdb's version includes in-frame clones alone and lacks a portion of them. The table includes about 64,000 clones, approximately 90% detected once. Their cognate antigens are unknown. The sample was unstimulated CD8+ T cells sorted from spleen or lymph node cells, taken before transplant. The receptors come from a human donor who was the organ donor for an intestinal transplant. Each CDR3 is given with its conserved first and last residue. Each record gives: CDR3 protein, CDR3 DNA, clone size, J gene, V gene, D gene. The D gene is left open where the match is weak. Rows give clone size only sometimes, using once, few, many, or a class for an expanded clone.

CDR3aa: CASSPRDLGEQYF; CDR3nt: TGTGCCAGTAGTCCCCGGGACTTGGGAGAGCAGTACTTC; abundance: NA; j_gene: TRBJ2-7; v_gene: TRBV19; d_gene: NA
CDR3aa: CSARTTGPQYF; CDR3nt: TGCAGTGCGCGAACCACGGGTCCGCAGTATTTT; abundance: once; j_gene: TRBJ2-3; v_gene: TRBV20-1; d_gene: NA
CDR3aa: CASSPGGFESSYEQYF; CDR3nt: TGTGCCAGCTCACCGGGCGGGTTTGAAAGCTCCTACGAGCAGTACTTC; abundance: NA; j_gene: TRBJ2-7; v_gene: TRBV18; d_gene: NA
CDR3aa: CASSVPSGHTGELFF; CDR3nt: TGTGCCAGCAGTGTTCCTAGCGGTCACACCGGGGAGCTGTTTTTT; abundance: NA; j_gene: TRBJ2-2; v_gene: TRBV2; d_gene: TRBD2
CDR3aa: CASNAGEQYF; CDR3nt: TGTGCCAGCAACGCGGGGGAGCAGTACTTC; abundance: NA; j_gene: TRBJ2-7; v_gene: TRBV2; d_gene: NA
CDR3aa: CAFRTVQETQYF; CDR3nt: TGCGCCTTCCGGACAGTACAAGAGACCCAGTACTTC; abundance: NA; j_gene: TRBJ2-5; v_gene: TRBV10-2; d_gene: NA
CDR3aa: CASSFTEEDEQYF; CDR3nt: TGTGCCAGCAGTTTCACGGAGGAAGACGAGCAGTACTTC; abundance: once; j_gene: TRBJ2-7; v_gene: TRBV28; d_gene: NA
CDR3aa: CASSEGLMNTEAFF; CDR3nt: TGTGCCAGCAGTGAGGGACTGATGAACACTGAAGCTTTCTTT; abundance: NA; j_gene: TRBJ1-1; v_gene: TRBV2; d_gene: NA
CDR3aa: CAWSVLREQFF; CDR3nt: TGTGCCTGGAGTGTATTGCGTGAGCAGTTCTTC; abundance: NA; j_gene: TRBJ2-1; v_gene: TRBV30; d_gene: NA
CDR3aa: CASSLRAYEQYF; CDR3nt: TGTGCCAGCAGCTTACGGGCCTACGAGCAGTACTTC; abundance: NA; j_gene: TRBJ2-7; v_gene: TRBV11-2; d_gene: NA
CDR3aa: CASSQEVGQVYNEQFF; CDR3nt: TGCGCCAGCAGCCAAGAAGTGGGACAGGTCTACAATGAGCAGTTCTTC; abundance: few; j_gene: TRBJ2-1; v_gene: TRBV4-1; d_gene: TRBD1
CDR3aa: CASSRGFEDTGELFF; CDR3nt: TGTGCCAGCAGTCGAGGCTTTGAGGACACCGGGGAGCTGTTTTTT; abundance: once; j_gene: TRBJ2-2; v_gene: TRBV28; d_gene: NA
CDR3aa: CAWSPAGVGGYTF; CDR3nt: TGTGCCTGGAGTCCAGCAGGGGTAGGTGGCTACACCTTC; abundance: NA; j_gene: TRBJ1-2; v_gene: TRBV30; d_gene: NA
CDR3aa: CASTTVSGRLTDTQYF; CDR3nt: TGTGCCAGCACCACCGTTAGCGGGAGGCTCACAGATACGCAGTATTTT; abundance: NA; j_gene: TRBJ2-3; v_gene: TRBV7-2; d_gene: TRBD2
CDR3aa: CASSRTGYYNEQFF; CDR3nt: TGTGCCAGCTCGAGGACGGGGTACTACAATGAGCAGTTCTTC; abundance: once; j_gene: TRBJ2-1; v_gene: TRBV13; d_gene: NA
CDR3aa: CASSFAGPNEQYF; CDR3nt: TGTGCCAGCAGCTTCGCAGGGCCGAACGAGCAGTACTTC; abundance: NA; j_gene: TRBJ2-7; v_gene: TRBV7-9; d_gene: NA
CDR3aa: CAWSEAGTGVEKLFF; CDR3nt: TGTGCCTGGAGTGAGGCAGGGACAGGGGTAGAAAAACTGTTTTTT; abundance: NA; j_gene: TRBJ1-4; v_gene: TRBV30; d_gene: TRBD1
CDR3aa: CASSPGLSYEQYF; CDR3nt: TGCGCCAGCAGCCCAGGTCTTTCCTACGAGCAGTACTTC; abundance: NA; j_gene: TRBJ2-7; v_gene: TRBV11-2; d_gene: NA
CDR3aa: CASSSNRDRASQPQHF; CDR3nt: TGTGCCAGCAGTTCCAACCGGGACAGGGCGAGTCAGCCCCAGCATTTT; abundance: NA; j_gene: TRBJ1-5; v_gene: TRBV28; d_gene: TRBD1
CDR3aa: CASSERLAGGLCGDTQYF; CDR3nt: TGCGCCAGCAGTGAGAGGCTAGCGGGAGGGCTTTGTGGAGATACGCAGTATTTT; abundance: NA; j_gene: TRBJ2-3; v_gene: TRBV10-1; d_gene: TRBD2
CDR3aa: CASSFGTAQMNTEAFF; CDR3nt: TGCGCCAGCAGCTTCGGGACAGCGCAAATGAACACTGAAGCTTTCTTT; abundance: NA; j_gene: TRBJ1-1; v_gene: TRBV5-1; d_gene: TRBD1
CDR3aa: CASSQVPQEPWGDEQYF; CDR3nt: TGTGCCAGCAGCCAAGTCCCGCAGGAGCCCTGGGGGGACGAGCAGTACTTC; abundance: NA; j_gene: TRBJ2-7; v_gene: TRBV14; d_gene: NA
CDR3aa: CASSPVAGVVYNEQFF; CDR3nt: TGTGCCAGCTCACCAGTAGCGGGAGTGGTTTACAATGAGCAGTTCTTC; abundance: NA; j_gene: TRBJ2-1; v_gene: TRBV18; d_gene: TRBD2
CDR3aa: CASSSGLTNEQFF; CDR3nt: TGTGCCAGCAGTTCAGGGCTTACTAATGAGCAGTTCTTC; abundance: NA; j_gene: TRBJ2-1; v_gene: TRBV28; d_gene: NA
CDR3aa: CASSLTHRPGQGSDTQYF; CDR3nt: TGTGCCAGCAGCTTGACCCACCGTCCGGGACAGGGTTCAGATACGCAGTATTTT; abundance: NA; j_gene: TRBJ2-3; v_gene: TRBV7-9; d_gene: TRBD1
CDR3aa: CASSLSTGGAAEQYF; CDR3nt: TGTGCCAGCAGTTTATCAACAGGGGGCGCGGCCGAGCAGTACTTC; abundance: once; j_gene: TRBJ2-7; v_gene: TRBV27; d_gene: TRBD1
CDR3aa: CASTRSGGPDTQYF; CDR3nt: TGCGCCAGCACTCGGTCGGGAGGGCCAGATACGCAGTATTTT; abundance: NA; j_gene: TRBJ2-3; v_gene: TRBV5-1; d_gene: TRBD2
CDR3aa: CASSLKQGKQETQYF; CDR3nt: TGTGCCAGCAGCCTAAAACAGGGGAAACAAGAGACCCAGTACTTC; abundance: NA; j_gene: TRBJ2-5; v_gene: TRBV9; d_gene: TRBD1
CDR3aa: CASSPDSASYEQYF; CDR3nt: TGTGCCAGCAGTCCGGACAGTGCCAGCTACGAGCAGTACTTC; abundance: NA; j_gene: TRBJ2-7; v_gene: TRBV27; d_gene: NA
CDR3aa: CASSIKGSSYGYTF; CDR3nt: TGTGCCAGCAGCATCAAGGGGTCGAGCTATGGCTACACCTTC; abundance: NA; j_gene: TRBJ1-2; v_gene: TRBV21-1; d_gene: NA
CDR3aa: CASSGGGGDTGELFF; CDR3nt: TGTGCCAGCAGCGGAGGTGGAGGGGACACCGGGGAGCTGTTTTTT; abundance: NA; j_gene: TRBJ2-2; v_gene: TRBV7-8; d_gene: NA
CDR3aa: CAWSVWTSGREQFF; CDR3nt: TGTGCCTGGAGTGTTTGGACTAGCGGGAGGGAGCAGTTCTTC; abundance: NA; j_gene: TRBJ2-1; v_gene: TRBV30; d_gene: TRBD2
CDR3aa: CASSGGTSGSGETQYF; CDR3nt: TGTGCCAGCAGCGGGGGGACTAGCGGGAGTGGAGAGACCCAGTACTTC; abundance: NA; j_gene: TRBJ2-5; v_gene: TRBV9; d_gene: TRBD2
CDR3aa: CASSIGRNYGYTF; CDR3nt: TGTGCCAGCAGCATCGGGAGAAACTATGGCTACACCTTC; abundance: NA; j_gene: TRBJ1-2; v_gene: TRBV2; d_gene: NA
CDR3aa: CSVPGDTEAFF; CDR3nt: TGCAGCGTTCCCGGGGACACTGAAGCTTTCTTT; abundance: NA; j_gene: TRBJ1-1; v_gene: TRBV29-1; d_gene: NA
CDR3aa: CASSTGQGDEKLFF; CDR3nt: TGTGCCAGCAGCACGGGACAGGGGGATGAAAAACTGTTTTTT; abundance: NA; j_gene: TRBJ1-4; v_gene: TRBV5-6; d_gene: TRBD1
CDR3aa: CASSWGQAYEQYF; CDR3nt: TGTGCCAGCAGCTGGGGACAGGCCTACGAGCAGTACTTC; abundance: NA; j_gene: TRBJ2-7; v_gene: TRBV5-5; d_gene: TRBD1
CDR3aa: CASSLGTGEYEQYF; CDR3nt: TGCGCCAGCAGCCTCGGGACAGGGGAATACGAGCAGTACTTC; abundance: NA; j_gene: TRBJ2-7; v_gene: TRBV4-1; d_gene: TRBD1
CDR3aa: CASSLGALEQYF; CDR3nt: TGTGCCAGCAGCTTAGGGGCCCTCGAGCAGTACTTC; abundance: NA; j_gene: TRBJ2-7; v_gene: TRBV7-9; d_gene: NA
CDR3aa: CASSLVAGGYNEQFF; CDR3nt: TGTGCCAGCAGCTTGGTCGCGGGAGGCTACAATGAGCAGTTCTTC; abundance: few; j_gene: TRBJ2-1; v_gene: TRBV5-6; d_gene: TRBD2
CDR3aa: CASSYPGMGEGRETQYF; CDR3nt: TGTGCCAGCAGCTATCCCGGGATGGGGGAGGGGAGAGAGACCCAGTACTTC; abundance: NA; j_gene: TRBJ2-5; v_gene: TRBV5-6; d_gene: TRBD2
CDR3aa: CASSQEVWTSGSNNEQFF; CDR3nt: TGCGCCAGCAGCCAAGAGGTTTGGACTAGCGGGAGTAACAATGAGCAGTTCTTC; abundance: NA; j_gene: TRBJ2-1; v_gene: TRBV4-3; d_gene: TRBD2
CDR3aa: CSVVRWTGELFF; CDR3nt: TGCAGCGTTGTCCGGTGGACCGGGGAGCTGTTTTTT; abundance: NA; j_gene: TRBJ2-2; v_gene: TRBV29-1; d_gene: NA
CDR3aa: CASGLANFVCRTGGGNTEAFF; CDR3nt: TGTGCTAGTGGTTTGGCGAATTTTGTTTGTCGGACAGGGGGTGGGAACACTGAAGCTTTCTTT; abundance: NA; j_gene: TRBJ1-1; v_gene: TRBV12-5; d_gene: TRBD1
CDR3aa: CASSLGGASGYTF; CDR3nt: TGTGCCAGCAGTTTAGGGGGCGCAAGTGGCTACACCTTC; abundance: once; j_gene: TRBJ1-2; v_gene: TRBV28; d_gene: NA
CDR3aa: CASSFAPAGEFSVNEQFF; CDR3nt: TGTGCCAGCAGCTTCGCCCCTGCGGGAGAGTTTTCGGTAAATGAGCAGTTCTTC; abundance: NA; j_gene: TRBJ2-1; v_gene: TRBV7-6; d_gene: TRBD2
CDR3aa: CASSDPRASAGELFF; CDR3nt: TGTGCCAGCAGCGACCCCAGGGCGTCGGCCGGGGAGCTGTTTTTT; abundance: NA; j_gene: TRBJ2-2; v_gene: TRBV9; d_gene: NA
CDR3aa: CASSEPGQGQYF; CDR3nt: TGTGCCAGCAGCGAACCGGGACAGGGTCAGTACTTC; abundance: NA; j_gene: TRBJ2-7; v_gene: TRBV11-2; d_gene: TRBD1
CDR3aa: CATRTGKTQYF; CDR3nt: TGTGCCACACGGACTGGGAAGACCCAGTACTTC; abundance: NA; j_gene: TRBJ2-5; v_gene: TRBV10-3; d_gene: NA
CDR3aa: CASSPGMGELFF; CDR3nt: TGTGCCAGTAGTCCGGGGATGGGGGAGCTGTTTTTT; abundance: NA; j_gene: TRBJ2-2; v_gene: TRBV19; d_gene: NA
CDR3aa: CASSALAGTDTQYF; CDR3nt: TGTGCCAGCAGCGCCCTAGCGGGCACAGATACGCAGTATTTT; abundance: NA; j_gene: TRBJ2-3; v_gene: TRBV9; d_gene: TRBD2
CDR3aa: CASSPPRRGIATEAFF; CDR3nt: TGCGCCAGCAGCCCCCCCCGCCGGGGAATAGCCACTGAAGCTTTCTTT; abundance: NA; j_gene: TRBJ1-1; v_gene: TRBV5-1; d_gene: NA
CDR3aa: CASSEGGDLYEQYF; CDR3nt: TGTGCCAGCAGTGAAGGCGGTGACCTCTACGAGCAGTACTTC; abundance: NA; j_gene: TRBJ2-7; v_gene: TRBV6-1; d_gene: NA
CDR3aa: CATSRGRSLTEEQYF; CDR3nt: TGTGCCACCAGCAGAGGAAGGTCACTGACAGAAGAGCAGTACTTC; abundance: NA; j_gene: TRBJ2-7; v_gene: TRBV15; d_gene: NA
CDR3aa: CASSFVITDTQYF; CDR3nt: TGTGCCAGCAGTTTTGTCATCACAGATACGCAGTATTTT; abundance: NA; j_gene: TRBJ2-3; v_gene: TRBV27; d_gene: NA